The 23 T cell receptor beta chains below come from one sample, sequenced in a study of blood T cells in healthy people across ages. PCR was performed a second time for roughly 6 to 12 cycles using a sample-barcoded 5' primer and a J-beta primer mix. TCRdb reprocessed the 5' RACE reads with MiXCR, giving one entry per CDR3 protein. The sample consists of 650,000 to 1,000,000 distinct CDR3 sequences, around 36% of them appearing once. The specimen sequenced was blood. The receptors shown here come from a man in his late teens or twenties in good health.

The CDR3 loop is CASSPGRTNSPLHF. Written as DNA, the CDR3 is TGTGCCAGCAGCCCGGGTAGGACCAATTCACCCCTCCACTTT. The rearrangement uses TRBV12-3 or TRBV12-4 and TRBJ1-6; D call uncertain. The CDR3 loop spans 14 amino acids. V was cut by 6 bases and J by 7 bases, with 13 bases left in between.

This clonotype was recorded only once. One end of the junction varies from germline; a read error may be responsible. The rearrangement uses TRBV5-1 and TRBJ2-1; no definite D call. The J call may be wrong; the DNA end is better matched by TRBJ2-7. Germline CDR1 reads SGHRS; CDR2 reads YFSETQ. The CDR3 sequence is 15 residues long. The CDR3 spells CAGSREIRLYNEQYF. CDR3 nucleotides: TGCGCCGGCAGTCGAGAGATCAGGTTGTACAATGAGCAGTACTTC.

The chain couples TRBV20-1 to TRBJ1-1; D ambiguous. The germline CDR1 and CDR2 sequences are DFQATT and SNEGSKA (reference sequence). The CDR3 runs to 14 residues. V lost 2 bases and J lost 0, with 10 bases in between. This CDR3 reads CSARSTHLNTEAFF. CDR3 DNA: TGCAGTGCTAGAAGCACCCACTTGAACACTGAAGCTTTCTTT.

The CDR3 DNA is TGCAGTGCTCTCCGGCCGCGGGACAGCAATGAGCAGTTCTTC. Encoded protein: CSALRPRDSNEQFF. This sequence joins TRBV20-1 and TRBJ2-1; tentatively, D is TRBD1 (7 bases). The V end lost 5 bases, the J end lost 6 bases, and 17 bases lay between the germline ends. The CDR3 has 14 residues. Germline CDR1 is DFQATT and CDR2 is SNEGSKA (reference sequence).

This clonotype has more than one count but fewer than ten. The chain recombines TRBV25-1 with TRBJ2-3; 9 nucleotides agree with TRBD2. J gave up 4 bases and V 0 bases, and 5 bases lay outside the gene matches. Looked up from germline, CDR1 is MGHDK and CDR2 is SYGVNS. There are 16 residues in the CDR3. The CDR3 DNA sequence: TGTGCCAGCAGTGAATATCTCGCGGGGGGGGCAGATACGCAGTATTTT. Residues: CASSEYLAGGADTQYF.

This clonotype came up many times. The chain carries TRBV20-1 and TRBJ2-5; 7 bases map to TRBD2. After removal of 1 base from V and 2 bases from J, the junction contained 1 base not matched to a gene. CDR1 and CDR2 from the germline V gene are DFQATT and SNEGSKA (reference sequence). CDR3 length: 13 amino acids. In DNA, the CDR3 is TGCAGTGCTAGAGGGGGGGGACAAGAGACCCAGTACTTC. This sequence encodes CSARGGGQETQYF.

This clonotype was picked up many times. The rearrangement links TRBV4-2 to TRBJ2-1, with 10 positions matching TRBD1. In germline, CDR1 is LGHNA, CDR2 YNFKEQ. The V segment lost 3 bases and the J segment 4 bases; nucleotides outside the gene matches: 3. This CDR3 has 15 residues. The CDR3 loop is CASSHDRGLYNEQFF. For the CDR3, the DNA is TGTGCCAGCAGCCACGACAGGGGGCTATACAATGAGCAGTTCTTC.

This clonotype showed up just a few times. The CDR3 protein is CATSDLHNQGRDTQYF. The CDR3 DNA is TGTGCCACCAGTGATTTGCATAACCAGGGGAGAGATACGCAGTATTTT. The gene calls are TRBV24-1 and TRBJ2-3; D is perhaps TRBD1 (6 bases). This CDR3 spans 16 amino acids. Trimming pared 0 bases from V and 5 bases from J, leaving 14 bases between. From germline, CDR1 is KGHDR and CDR2 SFDVKD.

For this clonotype: This clone may be a read error of a much larger clone one base away. This rearrangement joins TRBV12-3 or TRBV12-4 to TRBJ2-1; 8 bases align to TRBD2. CDR3 length equals 14 residues. Losses at the gene ends were 7 bases for V and 6 bases for J; bases not matched to a gene: 8. The CDR3 DNA sequence: TGTGCCAGCATTCCTGGACTAGCAAGCAATGAGCAGTTCTTC. Protein sequence: CASIPGLASNEQFF.

Many counts were recorded for this clonotype. One end of the junction does not line up with germline, which may come from a read error. The rearrangement uses TRBV5-1 and TRBJ1-1; 8 positions agree with TRBD1. This CDR3 is 14 amino acids long. The germline gives CDR1 SGHRS, CDR2 YFSETQ. The CDR3 loop is CASSPGTGNTEAFF. CDR3 in DNA: TGTGCCAGCAGCCCCGGGACAGGGAACACTGAAGCTTTCTTT. The variable domain in full, completed from reference TRBV5-1 and TRBJ1-1, reads KAGVTQTPRYLIKTRGQQVTLSCSPISGHRSVSWYQQTPGQGLQFLFEYFSETQRNKGNFPGRFSGRQFSNSRSEMNVSTLELGDSALYLCASSPGTGNTEAFFGQGTRLTVV.

This clonotype was counted between two and nine times. One junction end does not reproduce the germline sequence, and a read error may be involved. The V and J genes are TRBV5-5 and TRBJ2-1, with D unresolved. The CDR3 loop spans 12 amino acids. Germline V lookup: CDR1 SGHKS, CDR2 YYEKEE (reference sequence). The DNA of the CDR3 is TGTGCCAGCAGCTTGGCCTACAATGGGCAGTTCTTC. Translation gives CASSLAYNGQFF.

The chain has TRBV27 and TRBJ2-7; TRBD1 aligns across 9 bases. Germline-derived CDR1 and CDR2 are MNHEY and SMNVEV (reference sequence). Trimming at V came to 6 bases and at J to 4 bases, leaving 10 bases not matched to a gene. The CDR3 sequence is 15 residues long. For the CDR3, the DNA is TGTGCCAGCAGGGAAGGACAGGGGAGTTCGTACGAGCAGTACTTC. Encoded protein: CASREGQGSSYEQYF.

This clonotype has a handful of counts. V is TRBV6-2 or TRBV6-3 and J is TRBJ1-2, with D hard to call. This CDR3 is built from 13 residues. Trimming took 4 bases from V and 1 from J, leaving 7 bases between them. Germline V lookup: CDR1 MNHEY, CDR2 SVGEGT. The DNA of the CDR3 is TGTGCCAGCAGTTTGGACCTTAACTATGGCTACACCTTC. It is translated as CASSLDLNYGYTF.

In regard to this clonotype: Germline and junction disagree at one end, which may indicate a read error. The chain joins TRBV7-9 to TRBJ1-5; D is ambiguous. The CDR3 runs to 13 residues. The V gene's germline CDR1 is SEHNR and CDR2 FQNEAQ (reference sequence). CDR3 amino acids: CTSSQRPNQPQHF. In nucleotides, the CDR3 is TGTACCAGCAGCCAAAGACCCAATCAGCCCCAGCATTTT.

The chain recombines TRBV12-3 or TRBV12-4 with TRBJ1-6, with D uncertain. With 3 bases removed from V and 5 bases from J, the gap between germline ends came to 11 bases. The CDR3 covers 15 residues. The chain's CDR3 is CASSLSGRDNSPLHF. CDR3 in DNA: TGTGCCAGCAGTTTGTCCGGGCGGGATAATTCACCCCTCCACTTT.

The chain employs TRBV4-3 and TRBJ2-7, with 7 positions matching TRBD2. CDR1 is LGHNA, CDR2 YSLEER, per germline. V was clipped by 0 bases and J by 8 bases; unmatched bases: 7. The CDR3 has 14 amino acids. CDR3 in DNA: TGCGCCAGCAGCCAAGATGGCCGAGCGGGGAAGCAGTACTTC. It specifies CASSQDGRAGKQYF.

This chain uses TRBV7-9 with TRBJ1-1; D remains unclear. In germline, CDR1 is SEHNR, CDR2 FQNEAQ (reference sequence). The V gene lost 1 base and the J gene lost 2 bases, with 11 bases spanning the gap. CDR3 length: 15 residues. This CDR3 is CASSLGRMGNTEAFF. The CDR3 DNA reads as TGTGCCAGCAGCTTAGGTAGAATGGGAAACACTGAAGCTTTCTTT.

This clonotype appeared many times. The chain is built from TRBV5-1 and TRBJ2-3; TRBD1 agrees at 7 bases. The ends lost 3 bases at V and 3 bases at J; junction bases unmatched: 4. From germline, CDR1 is SGHRS and CDR2 YFSETQ. The CDR3 extends over 14 amino acids. The CDR3 DNA is TGCGCCAGCAGCTCTGACAGGGCTACAGATACGCAGTATTTT. It encodes CASSSDRATDTQYF.

This clonotype was seen only a few times. The chain couples TRBV12-3 or TRBV12-4 to TRBJ1-6; D ambiguous. The length of the CDR3 is 14 residues. Deletions cut 6 bases from V and 4 bases from J, with 10 bases between. The CDR3 bases are TGTGCCAGCAGGGCCGGAACTTATAATTCACCCCTCCACTTT. This encodes CASRAGTYNSPLHF.

This clonotype has only a few counts. This CDR3 reads CASSWGGAQPQHF. The CDR3 DNA follows: TGTGCCAGCAGCTGGGGGGGTGCTCAGCCCCAGCATTTT. V gene TRBV7-9 combines with J gene TRBJ1-5; possibly TRBD1 for D (5 bases). V dropped 4 bases and J dropped 6 bases, with 10 bases sitting between them. Per germline, CDR1 SEHNR and CDR2 FQNEAQ (reference sequence). The CDR3 runs to 13 residues. Full variable domain (remainder filled in from reference TRBV7-9 and TRBJ1-5): DTGVSQNPRHKITKRGQNVTFRCDPISEHNRLYWYRQTLGQGPEFLTYFQNEAQLEKSRLLSDRFSAERPKGSFSTLEIQRTEQGDSAMYLCASSWGGAQPQHFGDGTRLSIL.

This clonotype was observed a few times. This chain uses TRBV10-3 with TRBJ2-7, with 13 bases matching TRBD2. CDR3 length equals 18 residues. CDR1 and CDR2 from the germline V gene are ENHRY and SYGVKD. V lost 8 bases to trimming and J lost 1 base; unmatched junction nucleotides: 14. In DNA form, the CDR3 reads TGTGCCATCGCGGTTCCAGGGACTAGCGGGACCCTTTCCTACGAGCAGTACTTC. Amino acid sequence: CAIAVPGTSGTLSYEQYF.

This clonotype was seen a handful of times. This sequence joins TRBV7-9 and TRBJ2-3; unclear D gene. Germline CDR1 SEHNR, CDR2 FQNEAQ (reference sequence). This CDR3 spans 15 amino acids. Trimming shortened V by 1 base and J by 6 bases, and 14 bases separated the two germline ends. Written as DNA, the CDR3 is TGTGCCAGCAGCTTAGGTTCGGGCCGCCACGATACGCAGTATTTT. Protein product: CASSLGSGRHDTQYF.

The chain recombines TRBV5-1 with TRBJ2-3; 11 bases are a match to TRBD2. The CDR3 sequence is 16 residues long. With 3 bases clipped from V and 2 bases from J, the junction kept 5 bases outside the gene matches. The germline V gene encodes CDR1 SGHRS and CDR2 YFSETQ. CDR3 region: CASSSSTSGVTDTQYF. Written as DNA, the CDR3 is TGCGCCAGCAGCTCTTCGACTAGCGGGGTCACAGATACGCAGTATTTT.